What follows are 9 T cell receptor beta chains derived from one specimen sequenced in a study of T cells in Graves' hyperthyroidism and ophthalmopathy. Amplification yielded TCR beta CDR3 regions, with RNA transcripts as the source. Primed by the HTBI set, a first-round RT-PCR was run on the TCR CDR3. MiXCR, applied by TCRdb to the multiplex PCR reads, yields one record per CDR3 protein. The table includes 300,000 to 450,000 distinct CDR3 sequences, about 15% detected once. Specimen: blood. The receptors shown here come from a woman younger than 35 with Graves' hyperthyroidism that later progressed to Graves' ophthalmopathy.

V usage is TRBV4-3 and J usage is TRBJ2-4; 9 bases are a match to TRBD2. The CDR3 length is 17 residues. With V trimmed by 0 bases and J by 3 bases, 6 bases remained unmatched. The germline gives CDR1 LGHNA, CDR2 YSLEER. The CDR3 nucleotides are TGCGCCAGCAGCCAAGACCCTAGCGGGATTGGCAAAAACATTCAGTACTTC. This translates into CASSQDPSGIGKNIQYF.

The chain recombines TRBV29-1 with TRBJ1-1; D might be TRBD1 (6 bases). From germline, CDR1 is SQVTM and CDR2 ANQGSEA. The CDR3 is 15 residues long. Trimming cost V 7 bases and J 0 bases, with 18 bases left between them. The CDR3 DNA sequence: TGCAGCGGGGGAGGGGGGCTCGTTTTGAACACTGAAGCTTTCTTT. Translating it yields CSGGGGLVLNTEAFF.

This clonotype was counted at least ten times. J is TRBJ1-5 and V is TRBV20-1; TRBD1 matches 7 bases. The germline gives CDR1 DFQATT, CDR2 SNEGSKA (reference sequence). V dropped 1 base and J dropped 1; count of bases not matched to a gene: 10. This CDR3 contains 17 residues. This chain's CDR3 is CSARGPRQGYSNQPQHF. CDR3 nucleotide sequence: TGCAGTGCTAGAGGTCCCCGACAGGGTTACAGCAATCAGCCCCAGCATTTT.

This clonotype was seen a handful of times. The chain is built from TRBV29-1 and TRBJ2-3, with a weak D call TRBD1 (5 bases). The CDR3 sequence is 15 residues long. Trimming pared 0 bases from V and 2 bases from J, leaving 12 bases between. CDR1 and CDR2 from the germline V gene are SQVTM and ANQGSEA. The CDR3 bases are TGCAGCGTTGAAGAGTCAGGGATTCACACAGATACGCAGTATTTT. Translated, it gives CSVEESGIHTDTQYF.

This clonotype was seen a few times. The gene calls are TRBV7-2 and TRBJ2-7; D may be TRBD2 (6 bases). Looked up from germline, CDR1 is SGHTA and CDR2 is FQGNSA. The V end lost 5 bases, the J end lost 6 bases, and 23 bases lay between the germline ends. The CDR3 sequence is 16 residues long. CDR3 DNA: TGTGCCAGCAGCGACCGACTAGACGGCGGTTTGTCCGAGCAGTACTTC. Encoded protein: CASSDRLDGGLSEQYF.

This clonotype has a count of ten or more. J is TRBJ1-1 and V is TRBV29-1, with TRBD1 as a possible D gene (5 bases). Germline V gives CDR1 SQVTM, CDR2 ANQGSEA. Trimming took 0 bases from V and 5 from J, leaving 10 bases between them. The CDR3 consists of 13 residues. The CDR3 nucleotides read TGCAGCGTTGAAGAACAGGCCTTGACTGAAGCTTTCTTT. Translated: CSVEEQALTEAFF.

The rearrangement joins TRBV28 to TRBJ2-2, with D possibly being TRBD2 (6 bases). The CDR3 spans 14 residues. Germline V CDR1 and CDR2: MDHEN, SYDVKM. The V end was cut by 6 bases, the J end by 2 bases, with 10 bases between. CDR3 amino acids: CASRKGLNTGELFF. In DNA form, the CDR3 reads TGTGCCAGCAGAAAGGGACTCAACACCGGGGAGCTGTTTTTT.

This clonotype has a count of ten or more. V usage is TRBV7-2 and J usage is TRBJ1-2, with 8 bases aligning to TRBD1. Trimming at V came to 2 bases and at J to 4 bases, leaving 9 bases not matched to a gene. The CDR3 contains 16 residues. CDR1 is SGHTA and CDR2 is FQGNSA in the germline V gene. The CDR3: CASSLSWDRTLYGYTF. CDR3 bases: TGTGCCAGCAGCTTAAGCTGGGACAGGACCCTCTATGGCTACACCTTC.

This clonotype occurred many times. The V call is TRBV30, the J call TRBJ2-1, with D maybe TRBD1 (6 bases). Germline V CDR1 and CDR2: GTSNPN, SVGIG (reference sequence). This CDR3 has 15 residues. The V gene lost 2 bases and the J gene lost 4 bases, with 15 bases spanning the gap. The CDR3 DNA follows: TGTGCCTGGAGTCAAGACTGGGGGCGTTACAATGAGCAGTTCTTC. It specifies CAWSQDWGRYNEQFF.